This TCR beta chain was captured in a study of a mutant IDH1 vaccine in newly diagnosed glioma. Study-level findings and limits: No link was apparently found between pseudoprogression and changes in top peripheral T cell clonotypes.

Sequenced by immunoSEQ multiplex PCR; TCRdb stores in-frame clones only, minus some. The sample carries 30,000 to 40,000 clones, approximately 80% recorded once. With respect to this clone: Its antigen is as yet unknown.

Time point defined: week 35, safety follow-up. Doses consisted of 300 ug of mutant IDH1 20-mer peptide each, paired with topical imiquimod. Diagnosis in the donors showed new WHO grade 3 or 4 astrocytomas that were IDH1-mutant and ATRX-lost. V trimming: 6 bases; J trimming: 1 base; junction bases outside the gene matches: 3. The CDR3 spans 14 residues. Germline-derived CDR1 and CDR2 are MNHEY and SVGAGI. The sequenced sample was PBMCs, obtained from a glioma patient whose treatment included an IDH1 peptide vaccine. The chain couples TRBV6-5 to TRBJ1-2, with TRBD1 matching over 9 bases. The clonotype comes from a woman aged 18-30 years with glioma. The CDR3 here is CASRQGARNYGYTF. The DNA for the CDR3 is TGTGCCAGCAGACAGGGGGCGCGTAACTATGGCTACACCTTC.